This entry describes one TCR beta chain. This specimen comes from a study of radiation and T cells in renal cell carcinoma. The overall study: Nephrectomy followed 15 Gy stereotactic body radiation by 4 weeks.

Sample time point: blood 2 weeks post-SBRT. Treatment described: 15 Gy SBRT to primary tumor, nephrectomy 4 weeks later. Blood was sampled at baseline, 2 weeks and 4 weeks after SBRT. The patient's renal cell carcinoma had clear cell pathology. TCRdb's table, derived via immunoSEQ multiplex PCR, lists solely in-frame clones and lacks some. This repertoire shows roughly 150,000 clones, approximately 86% found once; its top ten account for 10% to 15%. Germline V gene data show CDR1 as SEHNR and CDR2 as FQNEAQ (reference sequence). Germline trimming cut 6 bases from V and 5 bases from J; bases unmatched to any gene: 15. The CDR3 contains 16 residues.

This TCR came from a woman aged 45-65 years with renal cell carcinoma. The source material was blood, sampled from a patient whose treatment included radiotherapy and nephrectomy. The chain joins TRBV7-9 to TRBJ2-5, with 7 bases identical to TRBD2. CDR3 coding DNA: TGTGCCAGCAGTTCCGCCCTACAGCGGGGCAGTGAGACCCAGTACTTC. Amino acids: CASSSALQRGSETQYF.